These T cell receptor beta chains were read from a single sample in a study of blood T cell repertoires in COVID-19. Method: immunoSEQ multiplex PCR; TCRdb's copy keeps in-frame clones and lacks some. Altogether under 200,000 clones are present, just under 90% being singletons, with the ten largest covering over 3.5%. The material sequenced was peripheral blood. All receptors come from a man aged 18 to 30 with active or convalescent COVID-19. The CDR3 runs from the conserved cysteine through the conserved F or W. A D gene is named only where the DNA matches it firmly. Some rows mark clone size as missing; the rest say once, few, many or name a class of expanded clone.

d_gene: -; abundance: -; v_gene: TRBV7-6; j_gene: TRBJ1-3; CDR3nt: TGTGCCAGCAGCTTCGACAGGAGCTCTGGAAACACCATATATTTT; CDR3aa: CASSFDRSSGNTIYF
d_gene: -; abundance: -; v_gene: TRBV5-8; j_gene: TRBJ1-3; CDR3nt: TGTGCCAGCAGCACCCGGAGAGGTCAGCTCTCGGACTCTGGAAACACCATATATTTT; CDR3aa: CASSTRRGQLSDSGNTIYF
d_gene: -; abundance: -; v_gene: TRBV6-5; j_gene: TRBJ1-6; CDR3nt: TGTGCCAGCAGTCGCAAAGGGACAACAGGTCCACCCCTCCACTTT; CDR3aa: CASSRKGTTGPPLHF
d_gene: TRBD2; abundance: -; v_gene: TRBV29-1; j_gene: TRBJ2-1; CDR3nt: TGCAGCGTAGGATCCGGGACTAGCGGGGCCAATGAGCAGTTCTTC; CDR3aa: CSVGSGTSGANEQFF
d_gene: TRBD1; abundance: -; v_gene: TRBV6-5; j_gene: TRBJ1-2; CDR3nt: TGTGCCAGCAGCGGACAGGGGGAATTTGGTGGCTACACCTTC; CDR3aa: CASSGQGEFGGYTF
d_gene: -; abundance: -; v_gene: TRBV20-1; j_gene: TRBJ1-2; CDR3nt: TGCAGTGCTAGTCCCGCCGGGGACTATGGCTACACCTTC; CDR3aa: CSASPAGDYGYTF
d_gene: -; abundance: -; v_gene: TRBV12-3/TRBV12-4; j_gene: TRBJ2-5; CDR3nt: TGTGCCAGCAGTTTGGTTACAATGGAGACCCAGTACTTC; CDR3aa: CASSLVTMETQYF
d_gene: -; abundance: -; v_gene: TRBV27; j_gene: TRBJ1-1; CDR3nt: TGTGCCAGCAGTTTCCAGGGAAGGACTGAAGCTTTCTTT; CDR3aa: CASSFQGRTEAFF
d_gene: TRBD1; abundance: -; v_gene: TRBV6-5; j_gene: TRBJ1-2; CDR3nt: TGTGCCAGCAGTTACACGGGACAGCTATATGGCTACACCTTC; CDR3aa: CASSYTGQLYGYTF
d_gene: -; abundance: once; v_gene: TRBV19; j_gene: TRBJ2-5; CDR3nt: TGTGCCAGTAGTATTTGGGGGGGCGAGTCGGAGACCCAGTACTTC; CDR3aa: CASSIWGGESETQYF
d_gene: TRBD1; abundance: -; v_gene: TRBV11-3; j_gene: TRBJ2-2; CDR3nt: TGTGCCAGCAGTTTTCGAACGACAGGGACCTACGCGAACACCGGGGAGCTGTTTTTT; CDR3aa: CASSFRTTGTYANTGELFF
d_gene: TRBD2; abundance: -; v_gene: TRBV18; j_gene: TRBJ2-1; CDR3nt: TGTGCCAGCTCAAGATCCGGGACTAGGGGCGACAATGAGCAGTTCTTC; CDR3aa: CASSRSGTRGDNEQFF
d_gene: TRBD1; abundance: -; v_gene: TRBV11-2; j_gene: TRBJ1-2; CDR3nt: TGTGCCAGCACCCTGGACAGGGGATATGGCTACACCTTC; CDR3aa: CASTLDRGYGYTF
d_gene: -; abundance: -; v_gene: TRBV28; j_gene: TRBJ2-7; CDR3nt: TGTGCCGGGGGGGACAGGTTGGCACTAATGGGGCAGTACTTC; CDR3aa: CAGGDRLALMGQYF
d_gene: -; abundance: -; v_gene: TRBV6-2/TRBV6-3; j_gene: TRBJ1-5; CDR3nt: TGTGCCAGCAGTTACTCGAACAGCCATAGCAATCAGCCCCAGCATTTT; CDR3aa: CASSYSNSHSNQPQHF
d_gene: -; abundance: -; v_gene: TRBV5-1; j_gene: TRBJ1-1; CDR3nt: TGCGCCAGCAGCTTCGACGGACAGAACACTGAAGCTTTCTTT; CDR3aa: CASSFDGQNTEAFF
d_gene: TRBD1; abundance: -; v_gene: TRBV27; j_gene: TRBJ2-5; CDR3nt: TGTGCCAGCAGCGGACAGGTCCAAGAGACCCAGTACTTC; CDR3aa: CASSGQVQETQYF
d_gene: TRBD1; abundance: -; v_gene: TRBV28; j_gene: TRBJ2-3; CDR3nt: TGTGCCAGCACCCGGGACAGGGCCACAGATACGCAGTATTTT; CDR3aa: CASTRDRATDTQYF